These T cell receptor beta chains were read from a single sample in a study of T cells in Graves' hyperthyroidism and ophthalmopathy. One entry per CDR3 protein results from TCRdb running MiXCR on the multiplex PCR reads. The data show roughly 570,000 distinct CDR3 sequences, just over 45% seen once. Sequences were obtained from peripheral blood or thyroid tissue (not recorded which). These receptor sequences come from an adult woman with Graves' disease, either hyperthyroidism or ophthalmopathy (not recorded which). CDR3s include the opening cysteine and the closing phenylalanine or tryptophan. Fields, in order: J gene, D gene, clone size, V gene, CDR3 DNA, CDR3 protein. The D gene is left open where the match is weak. Not all rows give a size; the values are once, few, many and, for expanded clones, a class.

J: TRBJ2-2; D: TRBD2; size: many; V: TRBV20-1; DNA: TGCAGTGCCACTTGGGGCATAGCGGGAGTGGGGGCCGGGGAGCTGTTTTTT; CDR3: CSATWGIAGVGAGELFF
J: TRBJ2-2; D: TRBD1; size: few; V: TRBV18; DNA: TGTGCCAGCTCACCACTCGACAGGGACGCCGGGGAGCTGTTTTTT; CDR3: CASSPLDRDAGELFF
J: TRBJ2-2; D: -; size: many; V: TRBV12-3/TRBV12-4; DNA: TGTGCCAGCAAGAGGGGGTGGGCCGGGGAGCTGTTTTTT; CDR3: CASKRGWAGELFF
J: TRBJ1-1; D: TRBD1; size: many; V: TRBV7-9; DNA: TGTGCCAGCAGTCGGACAGGGGAATACACTGAAGCTTTCTTT; CDR3: CASSRTGEYTEAFF
J: TRBJ1-2; D: -; size: many; V: TRBV2; DNA: TGTGCCAGCAGTGAGAGAACCCTGGGGCATGGCTACACCTTC; CDR3: CASSERTLGHGYTF
J: TRBJ2-2; D: -; size: many; V: TRBV12-3/TRBV12-4; DNA: TGTGCCAGCAGTTTAAGGGGAATCAACACCGGGGAGCTGTTTTTT; CDR3: CASSLRGINTGELFF
J: TRBJ2-7; D: -; size: many; V: TRBV5-1; DNA: TGCGCCAGCAGCTTAGAACGGCCCTACGAGCAGTACTTC; CDR3: CASSLERPYEQYF
J: TRBJ2-1; D: -; size: once; V: TRBV6-6; DNA: TGTGCCAGCAGTATGCTCCACGGCAATGAGCAGTTCTTC; CDR3: CASSMLHGNEQFF
J: TRBJ2-7; D: TRBD1; size: -; V: TRBV15; DNA: TGTGCCACCAGCAGAGTCCAGGGGGCCTCCTACGAGCAGTACTTC; CDR3: CATSRVQGASYEQYF
J: TRBJ1-5; D: -; size: many; V: TRBV10-3; DNA: TGTGCCATCAGCGACGTAGGTCAGCCCCAGCATTTT; CDR3: CAISDVGQPQHF
J: TRBJ2-3; D: TRBD2; size: few; V: TRBV6-5; DNA: TGTGCCAGCAGTGAAGCGCTAGCGGGAGCAGATACGCAGTATTTT; CDR3: CASSEALAGADTQYF
J: TRBJ2-3; D: -; size: -; V: TRBV10-3; DNA: TGTGCCATCTCCCCCGGGGGACCCGTCCATGATACGCAGTATTTT; CDR3: CAISPGGPVHDTQYF
J: TRBJ1-2; D: TRBD1; size: -; V: TRBV2; DNA: TGTGCCAGCAATGGGGACAGGGGCTATGGCTACACCTTC; CDR3: CASNGDRGYGYTF
J: TRBJ2-5; D: -; size: -; V: TRBV29-1; DNA: TGCAGCGTTGCCCATGCGGTTGGGCGAGAGACCCAGTACTTC; CDR3: CSVAHAVGRETQYF
J: TRBJ2-7; D: TRBD1; size: -; V: TRBV10-1; DNA: TGTGCCAGCAGCACCCGACAGGGGGCGAGGGAGCAGTACTTC; CDR3: CASSTRQGAREQYF
J: TRBJ1-6; D: -; size: few; V: TRBV3-1; DNA: TGTGCCAGCAGCCCCGGGGGGCGGCTTAATTCACCCCTCCACTTT; CDR3: CASSPGGRLNSPLHF
J: TRBJ1-2; D: -; size: -; V: TRBV5-1; DNA: TGCGCCAGCAGCTCCGGGGATGGCGGCTACACCTTC; CDR3: CASSSGDGGYTF
J: TRBJ1-1; D: -; size: -; V: TRBV12-3/TRBV12-4; DNA: TGTGCCAGCAGTTTTGTCGAGGAAGCTTTCTTT; CDR3: CASSFVEEAFF
J: TRBJ1-3; D: TRBD1; size: -; V: TRBV2; DNA: TGTGCCAGCAGCTTAGGACAGGGGTACGTAAACACCATATATTTT; CDR3: CASSLGQGYVNTIYF
J: TRBJ1-6; D: TRBD1; size: few; V: TRBV5-8; DNA: TGTGCCAGCAGCTCACAGGGGGCGGATTCACCCCTCCACTTT; CDR3: CASSSQGADSPLHF
J: TRBJ1-4; D: -; size: -; V: TRBV2; DNA: TGTGCCAGCAGTGAAACCCCACAGGGACCGGACGCAACTAATGAAAAACTGTTTTTT; CDR3: CASSETPQGPDATNEKLFF
J: TRBJ1-2; D: -; size: -; V: TRBV7-9; DNA: TGTGCCAGTAGTATAAGGCACGCAGGGGACGGCTATGGCTACACCTTC; CDR3: CASSIRHAGDGYGYTF
J: TRBJ1-2; D: -; size: -; V: TRBV21-1; DNA: TGTGCCAGCAGCAACCGACAGGGGACCTATGGCTACACCTTC; CDR3: CASSNRQGTYGYTF
J: TRBJ1-1; D: -; size: -; V: TRBV19; DNA: TGTGCCAGTACCTCAGGGGACGGAGCTTTCTTT; CDR3: CASTSGDGAFF
J: TRBJ1-1; D: -; size: -; V: TRBV20-1; DNA: TGCAGTGCTGGGGTTTCAGCGAACACTGAAGCTTTCTTT; CDR3: CSAGVSANTEAFF
J: TRBJ1-2; D: -; size: -; V: TRBV25-1; DNA: TGTGCCAGCAGTGACACGGGCCGGGGACTTTGGGATGGCTACACCTTC; CDR3: CASSDTGRGLWDGYTF
J: TRBJ2-7; D: -; size: few; V: TRBV7-9; DNA: TGTGCCAGCAGTCGAGGACAGAACCCCTACGAGCAGTACTTC; CDR3: CASSRGQNPYEQYF
J: TRBJ2-5; D: -; size: few; V: TRBV5-1; DNA: TGCGCCAGCAGCTTCTTACAGGGAGCGAGAGAGACCCAGTACTTC; CDR3: CASSFLQGARETQYF
J: TRBJ1-2; D: TRBD1; size: many; V: TRBV5-1; DNA: TGCGCCAGCAGCTTGGCCTGGGGACAGACCTATGGCTACACCTTC; CDR3: CASSLAWGQTYGYTF
J: TRBJ1-4; D: -; size: -; V: TRBV10-3; DNA: TGTGCCATCAGTGAGTGGGCAGCCACTGAAAAACTGTTTTTT; CDR3: CAISEWAATEKLFF
J: TRBJ1-1; D: -; size: -; V: TRBV29-1; DNA: TGCAGCGTTGGTGGCAGGACTGAAGCTTTCTTT; CDR3: CSVGGRTEAFF
J: TRBJ2-5; D: -; size: -; V: TRBV6-2/TRBV6-3; DNA: TGTGCCAGCAACCAGGGCGGGCTCCAAGAGACCCAGTACTTC; CDR3: CASNQGGLQETQYF
J: TRBJ2-2; D: -; size: -; V: TRBV7-9; DNA: TGTGCCAGCAGCTCCCCCGGGGATGCCGGGGAGCTGTTTTTT; CDR3: CASSSPGDAGELFF
J: TRBJ2-1; D: -; size: few; V: TRBV7-9; DNA: TGTGCCAGCAGCTTAGCCAGCGGGTTTCATGAGCAGTTCTTC; CDR3: CASSLASGFHEQFF
J: TRBJ2-5; D: -; size: -; V: TRBV7-6; DNA: TGTGCCAGCAGCCCAAGGGGACGTTGGGAGACCCAGTACTTC; CDR3: CASSPRGRWETQYF
J: TRBJ1-3; D: -; size: many; V: TRBV6-2/TRBV6-3; DNA: TGTGCCAGCAGCCCCCAAGCCTCTGGAAACACCATATATTTT; CDR3: CASSPQASGNTIYF
J: TRBJ1-6; D: -; size: many; V: TRBV6-4; DNA: TGTGCCAGCAGTGATAGCTATAATTCACCCCTCCACTTT; CDR3: CASSDSYNSPLHF
J: TRBJ2-7; D: -; size: many; V: TRBV7-9; DNA: TGTGCCAGCAGCTTCGTGGACGACGAGCAGTACTTC; CDR3: CASSFVDDEQYF
J: TRBJ2-5; D: TRBD2; size: few; V: TRBV15; DNA: TGTGCCACCAGCAGTGGTATAGCGGGAGCACGAGAGACCCAGTACTTC; CDR3: CATSSGIAGARETQYF
J: TRBJ1-4; D: TRBD1; size: -; V: TRBV7-2; DNA: TGTGCCAGCAACTTGGGGACAGCTAATGAAAAACTGTTTTTT; CDR3: CASNLGTANEKLFF
J: TRBJ1-6; D: -; size: -; V: TRBV4-2; DNA: TGTGCCAGCAGCCAAGAAAGGAGCTCCTATAATTCACCCCTCCACTTT; CDR3: CASSQERSSYNSPLHF
J: TRBJ1-2; D: TRBD1; size: many; V: TRBV6-6; DNA: TGTGCCAGCACCCCACAGGGGAACTATGGCTACACCTTC; CDR3: CASTPQGNYGYTF
J: TRBJ1-2; D: TRBD1; size: -; V: TRBV29-1; DNA: TGCAGCTTGGACCCTGGACAGGACTATGGCTACACCTTC; CDR3: CSLDPGQDYGYTF
J: TRBJ1-4; D: -; size: few; V: TRBV28; DNA: TGTGCCAGCAGTCTCCTGACGGGAAATAATGAAAAACTGTTTTTT; CDR3: CASSLLTGNNEKLFF
J: TRBJ2-7; D: TRBD2; size: -; V: TRBV27; DNA: TGTGCCAGCAGTAAAACCAGACTAGCGGGAGTGTCCCCCTACGAGCAGTACTTC; CDR3: CASSKTRLAGVSPYEQYF
J: TRBJ1-5; D: TRBD1; size: -; V: TRBV7-2; DNA: TGTGCCAGCAGCTTATGGGGGACAGAGCATCAGCCCCAGCATTTT; CDR3: CASSLWGTEHQPQHF
J: TRBJ2-2; D: TRBD2; size: many; V: TRBV7-2; DNA: TGTGCCAGCAGCTTAGGGCTAGCGGGCCTAAACACCGGGGAGCTGTTTTTT; CDR3: CASSLGLAGLNTGELFF
J: TRBJ1-5; D: TRBD1; size: -; V: TRBV20-1; DNA: TGCAGTGCTCTCTCACTGACAGGGAATGGGCAGCCCCAGCATTTT; CDR3: CSALSLTGNGQPQHF
J: TRBJ2-6; D: -; size: many; V: TRBV29-1; DNA: TGCAGCGTTGAACAGAGCTCTGGGGCCAACGTCCTGACTTTC; CDR3: CSVEQSSGANVLTF
J: TRBJ1-2; D: -; size: few; V: TRBV29-1; DNA: TGCAGCGTTGGTCAGGGTATCAACTATGGCTACACCTTC; CDR3: CSVGQGINYGYTF
J: TRBJ1-2; D: -; size: -; V: TRBV7-1; DNA: TGTGCCAGCAGCTCGCTCACTCAGAATTCTAACTATGGCTACACCTTC; CDR3: CASSSLTQNSNYGYTF
J: TRBJ2-7; D: -; size: many; V: TRBV7-9; DNA: TGTGCCAGCAGCAGCTCAGGGTATAGGGCCTACGAGCAGTACTTC; CDR3: CASSSSGYRAYEQYF